The clone carrying this T cell receptor (beta chain) came up many times. What it binds is not known. The CDR3 extends 3 residues past the end of the read, so its final part is completed from the germline J gene. This sample was taken from a study of T cell clonality in common variable immunodeficiency. Findings and limits, study-wide: CVID subjects shared fewer TCRbeta clones than healthy controls did.

The CDR3 runs 13 residues. CDR1 SQVTM and CDR2 ANQGSEA come from the germline V gene. Losses at the gene ends were 6 bases for V and 4 bases for J; bases not matched to a gene: 6. The assay was immunoSEQ multiplex PCR, and TCRdb's table has in-frame clones only and misses some. This sample shows some 40,000 clones and no singletons; 0.68% rests with the ten largest. This clonotype originated in a person aged 18-69 years in good health. Sequencing was carried out using peripheral blood mononuclear cells. The chain is built from TRBV29-1 and TRBJ1-2; 9 bases align to TRBD1. The part of the CDR3 DNA that was read is TGCAGCGTCGACCCGACAGGGGGCTATGGC. Translating gives CSVDPTGGYG. In full, the CDR3 is CSVDPTGGYGYTF.